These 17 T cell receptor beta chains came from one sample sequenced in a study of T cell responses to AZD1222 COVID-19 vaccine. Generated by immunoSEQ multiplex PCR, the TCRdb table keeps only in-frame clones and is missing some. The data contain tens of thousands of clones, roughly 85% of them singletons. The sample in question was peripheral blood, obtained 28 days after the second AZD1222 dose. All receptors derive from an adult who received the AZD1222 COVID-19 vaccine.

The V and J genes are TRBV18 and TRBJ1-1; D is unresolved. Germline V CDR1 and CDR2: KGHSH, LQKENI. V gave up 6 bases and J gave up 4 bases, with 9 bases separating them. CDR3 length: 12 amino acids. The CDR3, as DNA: TGTGCCAGCTCCACCCAAGGCACTGAAGCTTTCTTT. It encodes CASSTQGTEAFF.

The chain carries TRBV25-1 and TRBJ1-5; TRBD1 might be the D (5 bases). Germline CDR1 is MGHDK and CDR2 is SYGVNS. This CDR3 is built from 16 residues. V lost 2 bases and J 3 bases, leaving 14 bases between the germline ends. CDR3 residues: CASSEGGGSPNQPQHF. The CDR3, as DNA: TGTGCCAGCAGTGAAGGTGGGGGATCCCCCAATCAGCCCCAGCATTTT.

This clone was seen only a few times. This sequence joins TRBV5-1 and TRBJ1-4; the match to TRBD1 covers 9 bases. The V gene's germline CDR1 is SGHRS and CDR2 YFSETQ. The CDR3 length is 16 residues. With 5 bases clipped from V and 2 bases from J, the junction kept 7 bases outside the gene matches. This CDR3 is CASRPGQGITNEKLFF. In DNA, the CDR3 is TGCGCCAGCAGACCCGGACAGGGGATTACTAATGAAAAACTGTTTTTT.

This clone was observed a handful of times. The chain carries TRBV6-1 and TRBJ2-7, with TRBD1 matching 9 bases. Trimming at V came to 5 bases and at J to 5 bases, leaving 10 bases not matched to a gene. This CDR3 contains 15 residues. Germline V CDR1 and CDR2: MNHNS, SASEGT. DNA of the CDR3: TGTGCCAGCAGTCCCCCCGGGACAGGGCAGAACGAGCAGTACTTC. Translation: CASSPPGTGQNEQYF.

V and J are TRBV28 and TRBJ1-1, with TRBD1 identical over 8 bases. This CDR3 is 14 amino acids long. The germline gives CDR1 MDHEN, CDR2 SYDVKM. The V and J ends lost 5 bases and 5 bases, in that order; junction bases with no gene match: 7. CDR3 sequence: CASSPGGAGTEAFF. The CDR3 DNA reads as TGTGCCAGCAGTCCAGGGGGCGCGGGGACTGAAGCTTTCTTT.

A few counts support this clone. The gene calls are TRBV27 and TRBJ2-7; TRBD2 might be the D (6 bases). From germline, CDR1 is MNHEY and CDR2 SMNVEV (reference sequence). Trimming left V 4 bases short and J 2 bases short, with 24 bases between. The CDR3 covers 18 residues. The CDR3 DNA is TGTGCCAGCAGTTCCCTCGGGGGAATTAGCAGTGGGGCCTACGAGCAGTACTTC. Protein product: CASSSLGGISSGAYEQYF.

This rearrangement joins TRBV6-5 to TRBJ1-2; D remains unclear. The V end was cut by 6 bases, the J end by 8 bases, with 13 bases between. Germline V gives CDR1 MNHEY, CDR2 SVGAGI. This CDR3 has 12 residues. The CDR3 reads CASRTFVSGYTF. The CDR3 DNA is TGTGCCAGCAGGACCTTCGTCTCCGGCTACACCTTC.

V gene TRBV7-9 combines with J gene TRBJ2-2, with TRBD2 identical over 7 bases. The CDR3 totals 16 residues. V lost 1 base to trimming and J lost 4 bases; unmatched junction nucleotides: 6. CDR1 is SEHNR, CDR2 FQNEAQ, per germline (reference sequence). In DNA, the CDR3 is TGTGCCAGCAGCTTAGTCGGCGGGAGTCGCACCGGGGAGCTGTTTTTT. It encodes CASSLVGGSRTGELFF.

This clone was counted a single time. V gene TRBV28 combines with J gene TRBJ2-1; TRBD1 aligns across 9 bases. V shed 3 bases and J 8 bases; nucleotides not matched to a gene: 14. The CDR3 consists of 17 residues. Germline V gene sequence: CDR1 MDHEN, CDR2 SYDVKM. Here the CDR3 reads CASSFPRGTGRSDEQFF. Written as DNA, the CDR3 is TGTGCCAGCAGTTTTCCCCGGGGGACAGGGAGGTCGGATGAGCAGTTCTTC.

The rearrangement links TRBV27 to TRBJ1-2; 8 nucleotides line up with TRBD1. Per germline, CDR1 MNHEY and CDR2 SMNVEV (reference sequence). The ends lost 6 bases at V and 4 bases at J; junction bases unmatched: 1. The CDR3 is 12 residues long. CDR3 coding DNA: TGTGCCAGCAGGCAGGGGGCCTATGGCTACACCTTC. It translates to CASRQGAYGYTF.

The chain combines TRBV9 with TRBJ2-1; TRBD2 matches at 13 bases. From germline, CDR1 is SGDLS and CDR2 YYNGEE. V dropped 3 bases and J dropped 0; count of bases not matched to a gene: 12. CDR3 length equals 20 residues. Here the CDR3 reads CASSGRTGLAGFSSYNEQFF. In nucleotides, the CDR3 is TGTGCCAGCAGCGGGCGGACGGGACTAGCGGGGTTTAGCTCCTACAATGAGCAGTTCTTC.

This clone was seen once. CDR3 coding DNA: TGCGCCAGCAGCTTGACCGGGACTGGGAGGGGCGGGACCGGGGAGCTGTTTTTT. It specifies CASSLTGTGRGGTGELFF. This rearrangement joins TRBV5-1 to TRBJ2-2; 7 bases are a match to TRBD2. CDR1 is SGHRS, CDR2 YFSETQ, per germline. The V segment lost 1 base and the J segment 5 bases; nucleotides outside the gene matches: 14. The CDR3 consists of 18 residues.

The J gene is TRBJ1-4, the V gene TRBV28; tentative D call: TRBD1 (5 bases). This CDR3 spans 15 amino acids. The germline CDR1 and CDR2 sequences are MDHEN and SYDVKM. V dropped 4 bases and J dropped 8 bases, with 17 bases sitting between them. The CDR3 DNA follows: TGTGCCAGCAGTTCATCACCGGAGACAGAAGAAAAACTGTTTTTT. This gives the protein CASSSSPETEEKLFF.

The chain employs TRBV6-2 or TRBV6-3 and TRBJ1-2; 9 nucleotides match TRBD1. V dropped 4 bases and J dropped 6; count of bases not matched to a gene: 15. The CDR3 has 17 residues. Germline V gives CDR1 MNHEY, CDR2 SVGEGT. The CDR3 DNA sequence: TGTGCCAGCAGTTCCCTCCGACAGGGGGAAAGAAGTCATGGCTACACCTTC. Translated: CASSSLRQGERSHGYTF.

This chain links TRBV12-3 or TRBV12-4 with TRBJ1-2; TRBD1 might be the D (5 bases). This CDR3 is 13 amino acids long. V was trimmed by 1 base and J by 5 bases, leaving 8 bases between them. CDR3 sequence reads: CASSLGGLYGYTF. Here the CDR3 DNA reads TGTGCCAGCAGTTTAGGGGGGTTGTATGGCTACACCTTC.

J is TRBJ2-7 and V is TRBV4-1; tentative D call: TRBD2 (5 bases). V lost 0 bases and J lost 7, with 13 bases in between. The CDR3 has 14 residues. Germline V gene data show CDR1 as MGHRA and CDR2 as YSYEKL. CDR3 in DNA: TGCGCCAGCAGCCAAGAACTGCTACGGGGAGAGCAGTACTTC. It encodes CASSQELLRGEQYF.

The CDR3 loop is CASSFAGGRQETQYF. The CDR3, as DNA: TGTGCCAGCAGTTTTGCGGGGGGGCGTCAAGAGACCCAGTACTTC. The V and J genes are TRBV28 and TRBJ2-5; 9 nucleotides agree with TRBD2. Germline values: CDR1 MDHEN, CDR2 SYDVKM. V shed 3 bases and J 2 bases; nucleotides not matched to a gene: 4. This CDR3 spans 15 amino acids.